Below, 20 T cell receptor beta chains from the same sample are listed, as sequenced in a study of neurological immune-mediated disorders. TCRdb redid the calling of the 5' RACE reads with MiXCR, one entry per CDR3 protein. The data show roughly 20,000 distinct CDR3 sequences, 12% to 15% seen once. Sequenced: CD4+ T cells from blood. The receptor source for this set is a woman aged 60 to 75 with HTLV-1-associated myelopathy (HAM/TSP).

By frequency in the sample, this clonotype is large (0.1 to 1%). The CDR3 nucleotides read TGCAGTGCTAGAGTCCAAGCGGGGCGAACAGATACGCAGTATTTT. Translating gives CSARVQAGRTDTQYF. The chain recombines TRBV20-1 with TRBJ2-3; 7 bases match TRBD2. Trimming at V came to 1 base and at J to 3 bases, leaving 7 bases not matched to a gene. This CDR3 is 15 amino acids long. Germline assignment: CDR1 DFQATT and CDR2 SNEGSKA (reference sequence).

This clonotype was recorded many times. The chain joins TRBV7-9 to TRBJ1-5; D is ambiguous. The germline V gene encodes CDR1 SEHNR and CDR2 FQNEAQ (reference sequence). The germline V and J ends were trimmed by 4 bases and 6 bases, with 10 bases remaining between them. The CDR3 has 13 residues. CDR3 bases: TGTGCCAGCAGCTATTCGGGTAGTCAGCCCCAGCATTTT. The encoded protein is CASSYSGSQPQHF.

This clonotype was picked up many times. V is TRBV10-3 and J is TRBJ2-7; 10 nucleotides line up with TRBD2. The CDR3 covers 17 residues. CDR1 ENHRY and CDR2 SYGVKD come from the germline V gene. V trimming: 9 bases; J trimming: 4 bases; junction bases outside the gene matches: 18. The CDR3 region is CAIGVLNLAGVLYEQYF. The DNA of the CDR3 is TGTGCCATTGGAGTCCTTAACCTAGCGGGAGTGTTGTACGAGCAGTACTTC.

On this clonotype itself: A read error may account for a junction end that differs from germline. V usage is TRBV5-1 and J usage is TRBJ2-5; D remains unclear. The CDR3 has 14 amino acids. Germline V gene data show CDR1 as SGHRS and CDR2 as YFSETQ. CDR3 DNA sequence: TGTGCCAGCAGCTTGTGGCAAACCCAAGAGACCAAGTACTTC. This translates into CASSLWQTQETKYF. The full variable domain, completed using reference TRBV5-1 and TRBJ2-5, is KAGVTQTPRYLIKTRGQQVTLSCSPISGHRSVSWYQQTPGQGLQFLFEYFSETQRNKGNFPGRFSGRQFSNSRSEMNVSTLELGDSALYLCASSLWQTQETKYFGPGTRLLVL.

This clonotype counts as medium-sized (0.01 to 0.1%). V is TRBV5-1 and J is TRBJ1-1; D is unresolved. The V gene lost 0 bases and the J gene lost 3 bases, with 12 bases spanning the gap. CDR3 length: 15 residues. Per the germline V gene, CDR1 is SGHRS and CDR2 is YFSETQ. The CDR3 coding sequence is TGCGCCAGCAGCTTGGTTGGGCAGGCCGACACTGAAGCTTTCTTT. It encodes CASSLVGQADTEAFF.

The sample holds many counts of this clonotype. The chain links TRBV10-2 to TRBJ2-3, with TRBD2 identical over 9 bases. This CDR3 spans 15 amino acids. V dropped 7 bases and J dropped 0; count of bases not matched to a gene: 5. Germline lookup yields CDR1 WSHSY and CDR2 SAAADI. DNA for the CDR3: TGCGCCAGCAAGGCAGGGACTAGCAGCACAGATACGCAGTATTTT. Its translation is CASKAGTSSTDTQYF.

This clonotype was observed at least ten times. The J gene is TRBJ2-3, the V gene TRBV12-3 or TRBV12-4; D call uncertain. The CDR3 is 14 residues long. V lost 5 bases, J lost 0 bases, and 9 bases lay in between. The CDR3 region has the DNA TGTGCCAGCAGTCTACCGGTTAGCACAGATACGCAGTATTTT. Its protein is CASSLPVSTDTQYF.

This clonotype appeared many times. The rearrangement joins TRBV20-1 to TRBJ2-2; 9 bases map to TRBD2. From germline, CDR1 is DFQATT and CDR2 SNEGSKA (reference sequence). The junction had 4 bases not matched to a gene; V was cut back by 4 bases and J by 1 base. The CDR3 runs to 15 residues. The CDR3: CSAIPTSGNTGELFF. CDR3 nucleotides: TGCAGTGCTATCCCGACTAGCGGGAACACCGGGGAGCTGTTTTTT.

This clonotype showed up many times. The chain carries TRBV5-1 and TRBJ1-1; no clear D. The CDR3 runs to 15 residues. Germline V gene lookup returns CDR1 SGHRS and CDR2 YFSETQ. V was shortened by 0 bases and J by 5 bases, with 14 bases between the two germline ends. CDR3 protein: CASSLGAGVETEAFF. The CDR3 DNA reads TGCGCCAGCAGCTTGGGGGCAGGCGTAGAAACTGAAGCTTTCTTT.

In this sample, this clonotype turned up many times. This chain connects TRBV10-3 to TRBJ1-1, with D maybe TRBD1 (5 bases). The V and J ends lost 2 bases and 1 base respectively, with 17 bases between them. The CDR3 length is 17 residues. The germline gives CDR1 ENHRY, CDR2 SYGVKD. The CDR3 nucleotides are TGTGCCATCAGTGAGCCCGGCCTGGGGGGTCAGAACACTGAAGCTTTCTTT. This translates into CAISEPGLGGQNTEAFF.

This clonotype was counted many times. CDR3 DNA: TGCAGTGCCGGGACTAGCGGGAGGGCCCTCTCCTACGAGCAGTACTTC. Its protein is CSAGTSGRALSYEQYF. V is TRBV20-1 and J is TRBJ2-7, with TRBD2 matching over 16 bases. CDR1 DFQATT and CDR2 SNEGSKA come from the germline V gene (reference sequence). V lost 6 bases to trimming and J lost 0 bases; unmatched junction nucleotides: 5. This CDR3 has 16 amino acids.

This clonotype was found many times. The chain carries TRBV7-2 and TRBJ2-1; 8 bases agree with TRBD1. CDR1 is SGHTA and CDR2 is FQGNSA in the germline V gene. The CDR3 sequence is 15 residues long. V shed 2 bases, J shed 6 bases, and the junction held 6 bases outside the gene matches. In DNA form, the CDR3 reads TGTGCCAGCAGCTTATCAGGGACAGGAAGCAATGAGCAGTTCTTC. As protein: CASSLSGTGSNEQFF.

This clonotype was found many times. CDR3 region: CASSYSGGAGMNTEAFF. The CDR3 DNA reads TGTGCCAGCAGTTACTCGGGGGGCGCGGGGATGAACACTGAAGCTTTCTTT. The chain couples TRBV6-5 to TRBJ1-1, with a possible D match to TRBD1 (6 bases). With 0 bases removed from V and 0 bases from J, the gap between germline ends came to 14 bases. The CDR3 consists of 17 residues. The germline CDR1 and CDR2 sequences are MNHEY and SVGAGI.

Many counts were recorded for this clonotype. The chain employs TRBV7-2 and TRBJ1-4, with TRBD1 as a possible D gene (5 bases). The V gene lost 1 base and the J gene lost 3 bases, with 9 bases spanning the gap. The germline gives CDR1 SGHTA, CDR2 FQGNSA. This CDR3 has 15 amino acids. The CDR3 DNA sequence: TGTGCCAGCAGCTTAGTGCAGGGCCCTAATGAAAAACTGTTTTTT. It specifies CASSLVQGPNEKLFF.

The V call is TRBV7-8, the J call TRBJ2-1; TRBD2 aligns across 11 bases. The CDR3 is made up of 15 amino acids. V gave up 0 bases and J gave up 8 bases; unmatched junction bases: 3. Germline V gene sequence: CDR1 SGHVS, CDR2 FQNEAQ. The CDR3, as DNA: TGTGCCAGCAGCTTAGCCCTAGCGGGAGGATATGAGCAGTTCTTC. Residues: CASSLALAGGYEQFF.

In its sample, this clonotype was seen many times. This chain joins TRBV6-5 and TRBJ2-1; the match to TRBD2 covers 14 bases. The germline gives CDR1 MNHEY, CDR2 SVGAGI. The V segment lost 5 bases and the J segment 10 bases; nucleotides outside the gene matches: 16. This CDR3 has 18 amino acids. CDR3 nucleotides: TGTGCCAGCAGTCCCCCCCTGGGACTAGCGGGGGCCCTCAGGGAGCAGTTCTTC. Protein sequence: CASSPPLGLAGALREQFF.

This clonotype was detected ten times or more. J is TRBJ2-4 and V is TRBV5-1; 11 bases fit TRBD2. CDR1 and CDR2 (germline): SGHRS, YFSETQ. V shed 0 bases, J shed 4 bases, and the junction held 3 bases outside the gene matches. The CDR3 contains 16 residues. In DNA, the CDR3 is TGCGCCAGCAGCTTGGAACTAGCGGGAGTTAAAAACATTCAGTACTTC. It specifies CASSLELAGVKNIQYF.

In its sample, this clonotype was seen many times. The chain combines TRBV20-1 with TRBJ2-7; 7 bases align to TRBD1. The CDR3 loop spans 13 amino acids. The V and J ends lost 5 bases and 0 bases, in that order; junction bases with no gene match: 4. From germline, CDR1 is DFQATT and CDR2 SNEGSKA (reference sequence). The CDR3 here is CSALGDSSYEQYF. In nucleotides, the CDR3 is TGCAGTGCTCTGGGGGACAGCTCCTACGAGCAGTACTTC.

Ten or more counts support this clonotype. The rearrangement joins TRBV20-1 to TRBJ1-5, with a weak D call TRBD1 (5 bases). V lost 6 bases and J 6 bases, leaving 21 bases between the germline ends. The CDR3 spans 15 residues. Germline lookup yields CDR1 DFQATT and CDR2 SNEGSKA (reference sequence). In nucleotides, the CDR3 is TGCAGTGCCCGGGTGGGACCCTTGGAGAGTCAGCCCCAGCATTTT. Its translation: CSARVGPLESQPQHF.

This clonotype was counted many times. The chain employs TRBV7-2 and TRBJ2-3; TRBD2 matches at 7 bases. Losses at the gene ends were 1 base for V and 3 bases for J; bases not matched to a gene: 1. This CDR3 is built from 14 residues. Germline CDR1 and CDR2: SGHTA and FQGNSA. Here the CDR3 DNA reads TGTGCCAGCAGCTTAGGACTAGCTACAGATACGCAGTATTTT. It yields the protein CASSLGLATDTQYF.